These T cell receptor beta chains were read from a single sample in a study of cytomegalovirus exposure and HLA in healthy donors. Here immunoSEQ multiplex PCR was the method, and the copy in TCRdb shows in-frame clones only, minus some. The sample includes some 150,000 clones, just under 85% of them seen just once. What was sequenced was PBMCs. These receptor sequences come from a man in his forties in good health and CMV-seropositive. CDR3s include the opening cysteine and the closing phenylalanine or tryptophan. Fields, in order: V gene, J gene, clone size, D gene, CDR3 DNA, CDR3 protein. The D gene is left open where the match is weak. Some rows mark clone size as missing; the rest say once, few, many or name a class of expanded clone.

V gene: TRBV27
J gene: TRBJ2-4
clone size: .
D gene: .
CDR3 DNA: TGTGCCAGCAGCGTCAGATCTTTAGCCAAAAACATTCAGTACTTC
CDR3 protein: CASSVRSLAKNIQYF

V gene: TRBV7-2
J gene: TRBJ2-1
clone size: once
D gene: .
CDR3 DNA: TGTGCCAGCAGTCAGAGCGGGTCCCCCTACAATGAGCAGTTCTTC
CDR3 protein: CASSQSGSPYNEQFF

V gene: TRBV2
J gene: TRBJ2-3
clone size: .
D gene: TRBD1
CDR3 DNA: TGTGCCAGCAGTCTTGACAGGGGCGTAGATACGCAGTATTTT
CDR3 protein: CASSLDRGVDTQYF

V gene: TRBV9
J gene: TRBJ2-7
clone size: .
D gene: .
CDR3 DNA: TGTGCCAGCAGCGCCCGTCTGGCTGGGGGCCCCAGCGAGCAGTACTTC
CDR3 protein: CASSARLAGGPSEQYF

V gene: TRBV12-5
J gene: TRBJ2-2
clone size: .
D gene: TRBD2
CDR3 DNA: TGTGCTAGTGGTTTGTACGCGGGGGAAACCGGGGAGCTGTTTTTT
CDR3 protein: CASGLYAGETGELFF

V gene: TRBV5-8
J gene: TRBJ2-1
clone size: few
D gene: .
CDR3 DNA: TGTGCCAGCAGGCGGGTCAAGGCGAATGAGCAGTTCTTC
CDR3 protein: CASRRVKANEQFF

V gene: TRBV5-1
J gene: TRBJ2-7
clone size: few
D gene: TRBD1
CDR3 DNA: TGCGCCAGCAGCCCCCCCCCAGTAAAGGGCAGGGGGCGAGTAAGCTCCTACGAGCAGTACTTC
CDR3 protein: CASSPPPVKGRGRVSSYEQYF

V gene: TRBV10-3
J gene: TRBJ1-6
clone size: .
D gene: .
CDR3 DNA: TGTGCCATCAGCCGCGACTGGGGGGTTTCACCCCTCCACTTT
CDR3 protein: CAISRDWGVSPLHF

V gene: TRBV5-1
J gene: TRBJ1-2
clone size: .
D gene: .
CDR3 DNA: TGCGCCAGCAGCTGGGAGGCAGGGAGGTATGGCTACACCTTC
CDR3 protein: CASSWEAGRYGYTF

V gene: TRBV11-2
J gene: TRBJ2-1
clone size: .
D gene: TRBD2
CDR3 DNA: TGTGCCAGCAGCTTACTAGCGGGGAGCTCCTACAATGAGCAGTTCTTC
CDR3 protein: CASSLLAGSSYNEQFF

V gene: TRBV4-3
J gene: TRBJ2-7
clone size: .
D gene: TRBD2
CDR3 DNA: TGCGCCAGCAGCCAAGATCGTGGTCTAGCGGTAGAATACGAGCAGTACTTC
CDR3 protein: CASSQDRGLAVEYEQYF

V gene: TRBV5-1
J gene: TRBJ2-3
clone size: .
D gene: .
CDR3 DNA: TGCGCCAGCAGGCAGGGTTCTCTTCAGTATTTT
CDR3 protein: CASRQGSLQYF

V gene: TRBV9
J gene: TRBJ1-4
clone size: .
D gene: TRBD1
CDR3 DNA: TGTGCCAGCAGCGATAACAGGGGTGGCCATGAAAAACTGTTTTTT
CDR3 protein: CASSDNRGGHEKLFF

V gene: TRBV30
J gene: TRBJ2-1
clone size: .
D gene: TRBD2
CDR3 DNA: TGTGCCTGGAGCTCTACTAGCGATGAGCAGTTCTTC
CDR3 protein: CAWSSTSDEQFF

V gene: TRBV30
J gene: TRBJ1-3
clone size: .
D gene: TRBD1
CDR3 DNA: TGTGCCTGGAGGACAGGGGGCTCTGGAAACACCATATATTTT
CDR3 protein: CAWRTGGSGNTIYF

V gene: TRBV5-4
J gene: TRBJ1-5
clone size: .
D gene: .
CDR3 DNA: TGTGCCAGCAGCACTGGAGGGCAAACCGATCAGCCCCAGCATTTT
CDR3 protein: CASSTGGQTDQPQHF

V gene: TRBV9
J gene: TRBJ1-1
clone size: .
D gene: TRBD1
CDR3 DNA: TGTGCCAGCAGCGTAGGACAGGGTGGTTCGAGGGCTGAAGCTTTCTTT
CDR3 protein: CASSVGQGGSRAEAFF

V gene: TRBV7-2
J gene: TRBJ1-2
clone size: .
D gene: .
CDR3 DNA: TGTGCCAGCAGCTTAGCAGAGCTCGGGGGCTACACCTTC
CDR3 protein: CASSLAELGGYTF

V gene: TRBV15
J gene: TRBJ2-2
clone size: .
D gene: TRBD2
CDR3 DNA: TGTGCCACCAGCAGAGGACTAGCGGGGGGGTATAACACCGGGGAGCTGTTTTTT
CDR3 protein: CATSRGLAGGYNTGELFF

V gene: TRBV5-1
J gene: TRBJ2-3
clone size: .
D gene: TRBD2
CDR3 DNA: TGCGCCAGCAGCGCTATAGCGGGAGCAGTCACAGATACGCAGTATTTT
CDR3 protein: CASSAIAGAVTDTQYF

V gene: TRBV18
J gene: TRBJ2-6
clone size: .
D gene: TRBD1
CDR3 DNA: TGTGCCAGCTCACCCGGGACAGGGGAGGACAACGTCCTGACTTTC
CDR3 protein: CASSPGTGEDNVLTF

V gene: TRBV25-1
J gene: TRBJ2-7
clone size: .
D gene: TRBD1
CDR3 DNA: TGTGCCAGCAGAGGGACAGGGTTGTCCTACGAGCAGTACTTC
CDR3 protein: CASRGTGLSYEQYF

V gene: TRBV4-3
J gene: TRBJ1-2
clone size: .
D gene: .
CDR3 DNA: TGCGCCAGCAGCCCCCCGGGGGCGGGGGACTATGGCTACACCTTC
CDR3 protein: CASSPPGAGDYGYTF

V gene: TRBV19
J gene: TRBJ2-1
clone size: .
D gene: .
CDR3 DNA: TGTGCCAGTAGTACAAGACTGGTCTCCTACAATGAGCAGTTCTTC
CDR3 protein: CASSTRLVSYNEQFF

V gene: TRBV6-1
J gene: TRBJ2-5
clone size: once
D gene: TRBD2
CDR3 DNA: TGTGCCAGCAGGCTACTAGCGGAAGAGACCCAGTACTTC
CDR3 protein: CASRLLAEETQYF